The 22 T cell receptor beta chains given below trace back to one sample, sequenced in a study of T cells in Graves' hyperthyroidism and ophthalmopathy. What was amplified from RNA transcripts were TCR beta CDR3 regions. Initially, a first-round RT-PCR of the TCR CDR3 employed the HTBI primer set. TCRdb ran MiXCR on the multiplex PCR reads and lists one entry per CDR3 protein. The sample lists about 700,000 distinct CDR3 sequences; 12% to 15% were seen once. The sequencing input was blood. These receptors all stem from a woman younger than 30 with Graves' hyperthyroidism.

This clonotype was found once. This chain uses TRBV19 with TRBJ2-7, with 10 bases matching TRBD1. The assigned J gene may be wrong: the sequence end matches TRBJ2-1 better. The CDR3 has 15 residues. Germline lookup yields CDR1 LNHDA and CDR2 SQIVND (reference sequence). CDR3 sequence: CASSIGDRGFYEQFF. The CDR3 bases are TGTGCCAGTAGTATAGGGGACAGGGGTTTCTACGAGCAGTTCTTC.

The gene calls are TRBV19 and TRBJ1-5; TRBD1 matches at 11 bases. The V segment lost 5 bases and the J segment 3 bases; nucleotides outside the gene matches: 3. Germline CDR1 LNHDA, CDR2 SQIVND (reference sequence). The CDR3 sequence is 15 residues long. CDR3 nucleotide sequence: TGTGCCAGTAGTGGGACAGGGGGTTTCAATCAGCCCCAGCATTTT. This gives the protein CASSGTGGFNQPQHF. The whole variable domain, remainder taken from reference TRBV19 and TRBJ1-5, is DGGITQSPKYLFRKEGQNVTLSCEQNLNHDAMYWYRQDPGQGLRLIYYSQIVNDFQKGDIAEGYSVSREKKESFPLTVTSAQKNPTAFYLCASSGTGGFNQPQHFGDGTRLSIL.

This clonotype was seen repeatedly, ten times or more. V is TRBV7-3 and J is TRBJ2-1; no definite D call. Germline-derived CDR1 and CDR2 are SGHTA and FQGTGA. The ends were cut back, 4 bases at V and 0 bases at J, with 10 bases in the middle. This CDR3 is 15 amino acids long. CDR3 in amino acids: CASSSLPSSYNEQFF. As DNA, the CDR3 is TGTGCCAGCAGCTCCTTACCAAGCTCCTACAATGAGCAGTTCTTC.

This clonotype was seen at least ten times. V and J are TRBV20-1 and TRBJ2-3, with D unresolved. V was shortened by 3 bases and J by 0 bases, with 13 bases between the two germline ends. This CDR3 has 15 residues. The germline gives CDR1 DFQATT, CDR2 SNEGSKA (reference sequence). As DNA, the CDR3 is TGCAGTGCTAGTTTCCAGCGCCGCAGCACAGATACGCAGTATTTT. Protein product: CSASFQRRSTDTQYF.

This clonotype occurred many times. This chain uses TRBV28 with TRBJ2-7, with D unresolved. This CDR3 has 13 amino acids. V gave up 3 bases and J gave up 3 bases, with 9 bases separating them. Germline V gives CDR1 MDHEN, CDR2 SYDVKM. The CDR3 nucleotides are TGTGCCAGCAGTTTTTCACCTCGCTACGAGCAGTACTTC. It encodes CASSFSPRYEQYF.

This clonotype has a handful of counts. This rearrangement joins TRBV14 to TRBJ2-1, with TRBD2 identical over 10 bases. V shed 3 bases and J 6 bases; nucleotides not matched to a gene: 14. Germline assignment: CDR1 SGHDN and CDR2 FVKESK. The CDR3 is 18 amino acids. CDR3 coding DNA: TGTGCCAGCAGCCATACAGGGAGGGTTAGCGGGAGGTGCAATGAGCAGTTCTTC. Its protein product is CASSHTGRVSGRCNEQFF.

This clonotype has more than one count but fewer than ten. This chain joins TRBV12-3 or TRBV12-4 and TRBJ2-2; 8 bases are a match to TRBD1. This CDR3 is built from 16 residues. The J segment lost 4 bases and the V segment lost 1 base, leaving 5 bases of the junction unmatched. The CDR3 here is CASSLVAGGRTGELFF. The CDR3, as DNA: TGTGCCAGCAGTTTAGTGGCAGGGGGCCGCACCGGGGAGCTGTTTTTT.

This clonotype occurred many times. The chain is built from TRBV11-2 and TRBJ2-1, with D perhaps matching TRBD1 or TRBD2 (5 bases each). The V end was cut by 6 bases, the J end by 0 bases, with 12 bases between. Germline V lookup: CDR1 SGHAT, CDR2 FQNNGV. The CDR3 totals 15 residues. CDR3: CASRPGRNSYNEQFF. The CDR3 DNA is TGTGCCAGCAGGCCGGGACGAAACTCCTACAATGAGCAGTTCTTC.

The chain recombines TRBV30 with TRBJ2-3; the match to TRBD2 covers 15 bases. Germline lookup yields CDR1 GTSNPN and CDR2 SVGIG (reference sequence). The CDR3 sequence is 17 residues long. V shed 2 bases, J shed 5 bases, and the junction held 8 bases outside the gene matches. The CDR3 spells CAWSLPGLAGGGDTQYF. In DNA, the CDR3 is TGTGCCTGGAGTCTCCCGGGACTAGCGGGGGGCGGAGATACGCAGTATTTT.

In its sample, this clonotype was seen many times. This chain joins TRBV15 and TRBJ1-1; 9 nucleotides agree with TRBD1. The CDR3 totals 17 residues. CDR1 LNHNV and CDR2 YYDKDF come from the germline V gene (reference sequence). V trimming: 2 bases; J trimming: 5 bases; junction bases outside the gene matches: 12. In DNA, the CDR3 is TGTGCCACCAGCAGAAGAGGAGTTGGGACAGGGCGGACTGAAGCTTTCTTT. Protein: CATSRRGVGTGRTEAFF.

V usage is TRBV9 and J usage is TRBJ2-5, with D perhaps matching TRBD2 (6 bases). Germline-derived CDR1 and CDR2 are SGDLS and YYNGEE. This CDR3 is built from 15 residues. The germline V and J ends were trimmed by 0 bases and 5 bases, with 14 bases remaining between them. CDR3 DNA: TGTGCCAGCAGCGTAGCCCCGGTCCGGGGGGAGACCCAGTACTTC. Amino acid sequence: CASSVAPVRGETQYF.

This clonotype was counted only a few times. This chain joins TRBV12-5 and TRBJ2-1, with 7 bases identical to TRBD2. From germline, CDR1 is LGHNT and CDR2 FRNRAP. Trimming removed 0 bases from V and 8 bases from J; junction bases left unmatched: 16. This CDR3 is 18 amino acids long. The CDR3 DNA sequence: TGTGCTAGTGGTTTGGTCTTAGGTGATGGCGGGAGTTTGCATGAGCAGTTCTTC. This codes for CASGLVLGDGGSLHEQFF.

This clonotype was seen ten or more times. The chain couples TRBV3-1 to TRBJ2-5, with 8 bases lining up with TRBD1. This CDR3 contains 14 residues. V was clipped by 4 bases and J by 2 bases; unmatched bases: 3. CDR1 LGHDT and CDR2 YNNKEL come from the germline V gene (reference sequence). The CDR3 loop reads CASSPDRGQETQYF. The CDR3 DNA reads as TGTGCCAGCAGCCCCGACAGGGGACAAGAGACCCAGTACTTC.

This clonotype turned up a few times. The gene calls are TRBV2 and TRBJ2-5, with 9 nucleotides matching TRBD1. Germline-derived CDR1 and CDR2 are SNHLY and FYNNEI. The CDR3 is 13 residues long. V lost 8 bases and J lost 5; bases outside the gene matches: 6. The CDR3 bases are TGTGCCAGCGGCACAGGGGGCGCCGAGACCCAGTACTTC. The encoded protein is CASGTGGAETQYF.

The chain carries TRBV28 and TRBJ2-7, with D maybe TRBD2 (6 bases). Germline assignment: CDR1 MDHEN and CDR2 SYDVKM. The CDR3 covers 15 residues. V gave up 5 bases and J gave up 2 bases, with 16 bases separating them. The CDR3 region has the DNA TGTGCCAGCAGTCCGCAGGGACTGATCACCTACGAGCAGTACTTC. It codes for CASSPQGLITYEQYF.

This clonotype was recorded many times. This chain uses TRBV12-3 or TRBV12-4 with TRBJ2-1, with 11 bases that match TRBD2. The CDR3 is 17 residues long. The junction had 10 bases not matched to a gene; V was cut back by 5 bases and J by 4 bases. CDR3 DNA: TGTGCCAGCAGTCTAGACTTCGGGACTAGCGGTTACAATGAGCAGTTCTTC. Its translation is CASSLDFGTSGYNEQFF.

This clonotype was found many times. The chain couples TRBV5-1 to TRBJ2-7; 9 bases align to TRBD1. After removal of 5 bases from V and 6 bases from J, the junction contained 12 bases not matched to a gene. Germline V gene data show CDR1 as SGHRS and CDR2 as YFSETQ. This CDR3 comprises 15 residues. In nucleotides, the CDR3 is TGCGCCAGCAGAAAGGACAGGGGCTACCTTGGCGAGCAGTACTTC. Protein: CASRKDRGYLGEQYF. The full variable domain, completed using reference TRBV5-1 and TRBJ2-7, is KAGVTQTPRYLIKTRGQQVTLSCSPISGHRSVSWYQQTPGQGLQFLFEYFSETQRNKGNFPGRFSGRQFSNSRSEMNVSTLELGDSALYLCASRKDRGYLGEQYFGPGTRLTVT.

This clonotype was counted at least ten times. The CDR3 sequence: CASSQPRGISNEKLFF. CDR3 DNA: TGTGCCAGCAGCCAGCCGAGAGGGATTTCTAATGAAAAACTGTTTTTT. This sequence joins TRBV3-1 and TRBJ1-4; no clear D. The CDR3 consists of 16 residues. Trimming cost V 3 bases and J 3 bases, with 14 bases left between them. Germline V gene data show CDR1 as LGHDT and CDR2 as YNNKEL (reference sequence). The entire variable domain, with the rest obtained from reference TRBV3-1 and TRBJ1-4, is as follows: DTAVSQTPKYLVTQMGNDKSIKCEQNLGHDTMYWYKQDSKKFLKIMFSYNNKELIINETVPNRFSPKSPDKAHLNLHINSLELGDSAVYFCASSQPRGISNEKLFFGSGTQLSVL.

The rearrangement joins TRBV4-1 to TRBJ1-1; D not resolved. The germline gives CDR1 MGHRA, CDR2 YSYEKL. The CDR3 is 14 residues long. V lost 2 bases and J 2 bases, leaving 9 bases between the germline ends. DNA for the CDR3: TGCGCCAGCAGCCAACGACAAGCTAACACTGAAGCTTTCTTT. Protein sequence: CASSQRQANTEAFF.

This clonotype was observed a few times. V and J are TRBV7-9 and TRBJ2-4; 7 positions match TRBD1. V shed 4 bases, J shed 9 bases, and the junction held 9 bases outside the gene matches. The CDR3 loop spans 14 amino acids. The V gene's germline CDR1 is SEHNR and CDR2 FQNEAQ (reference sequence). CDR3 DNA: TGTGCCAGCAGCTCCTCAGACAGGGTGTCCATTCAGTACTTC. Its protein product is CASSSSDRVSIQYF.

The table lists this clonotype with many counts. This CDR3 reads CASSEAQGTEAFF. The CDR3 region has the DNA TGTGCCAGCAGTGAAGCTCAGGGCACTGAAGCTTTCTTT. This chain uses TRBV6-1 with TRBJ1-1; TRBD1 is a possible D gene (5 bases). Germline V gene lookup returns CDR1 MNHNS and CDR2 SASEGT. The germline V and J ends were trimmed by 0 bases and 4 bases, with 6 bases remaining between them. The CDR3 length is 13 residues.

A remark on this clonotype: The junction and the germline gene differ at one end; a read error may be behind it. The rearrangement links TRBV19 to TRBJ2-2, with a tentative D call TRBD1 (7 bases). The CDR3 has 17 amino acids. The V gene's germline CDR1 is LNHDA and CDR2 SQIVND (reference sequence). CDR3 DNA: TGTGCCAGTAGTATGAAGGATGGGGCCAGGGGGGCCGGGGAGCTGCTTTTT. This translates into CASSMKDGARGAGELLF. The full variable domain, in which reference TRBV19 and TRBJ2-2 provide the parts outside the CDR3, is DGGITQSPKYLFRKEGQNVTLSCEQNLNHDAMYWYRQDPGQGLRLIYYSQIVNDFQKGDIAEGYSVSREKKESFPLTVTSAQKNPTAFYLCASSMKDGARGAGELLFGEGSRLTVL.